This TCR beta chain came from a study of blood T cell repertoires in COVID-19. Turning to the study itself: COVID-19 samples, acute and convalescent, were from the United States, Italy and Spain.

CDR3 length: 15 residues. Per the germline V gene, CDR1 is LGHDT and CDR2 is YNNKEL (reference sequence). V lost 1 base and J lost 2; bases outside the gene matches: 1. This clone was detected only a few times. Seattle cases were enrolled at active infection and followed longitudinally. The table came from immunoSEQ multiplex PCR; TCRdb's copy has only in-frame clones and leaves some out. The sample lists 250,000 to 350,000 clones, more than 65% occurring once. This sequence joins TRBV3-1 (or the pseudogene TRBV3-2) and TRBJ2-3; 9 positions match TRBD2. The sample comprised peripheral blood. This receptor was taken from a person aged 65-85 years with COVID-19, enrolled during active disease. DNA for the CDR3: TGTGCCAGCAGCCAAGGACTAGCGGTCACAGATACGCAGTATTTT. This sequence encodes CASSQGLAVTDTQYF.